The rows below give T cell receptor beta chains drawn from one sample of a study of OX40 agonist ivuxolimab in advanced cancers. Clones were sequenced by immunoSEQ multiplex PCR, and TCRdb holds only the in-frame ones, with some missing. The sample yields tens of thousands of clones, about 81% seen once. Sequences were derived from CD4+ or CD8+ T cells sorted from blood, sampled in a trial of the OX40 agonist ivuxolimab. These receptors were collected from an adult with an advanced solid tumor such as melanoma, head and neck, liver or kidney cancer. Each CDR3 is given with its conserved first and last residue. D genes are given only for firm matches. For some rows the clone size is stated as once, few or many, or as a class when expanded; others skip it.

TRBV5-6	TRBJ2-1	.	16	.	CASSLLLPVVYNEQFF	TGTGCCAGCAGCTTGTTACTGCCAGTCGTGTACAATGAGCAGTTCTTC
TRBV5-6	TRBJ1-1	few	13	.	CASSADSASEAFF	TGTGCCAGCAGCGCGGACAGCGCAAGTGAAGCTTTCTTT
TRBV15	TRBJ2-1	.	15	TRBD1	CATSRGQGSYNEQFF	TGTGCCACCAGCAGAGGACAGGGCTCCTACAATGAGCAGTTCTTC
TRBV7-9	TRBJ2-2	.	13	TRBD1	CASIQDRGPELFF	TGTGCCAGCATCCAGGACAGGGGGCCTGAGCTGTTTTTT
TRBV9	TRBJ2-3	once	15	TRBD1	CASSVVGQGTDTQYF	TGTGCCAGCAGCGTAGTGGGACAGGGAACAGATACGCAGTATTTT
TRBV13	TRBJ2-5	.	11	.	CASSLSETQYF	TGTGCCAGCAGCTTATCGGAGACCCAGTACTTC
TRBV27	TRBJ2-7	.	13	.	CASSGGNSYEQYF	TGTGCCAGCAGTGGGGGGAACTCCTACGAGCAGTACTTC
TRBV20-1	TRBJ2-7	.	11	.	CSARAAGEQYF	TGCAGTGCTAGAGCGGCGGGGGAGCAGTACTTC
TRBV12-5	TRBJ1-1	few	11	.	CASGLNTEAFF	TGTGCTAGTGGTTTGAACACTGAAGCTTTCTTT
TRBV9	TRBJ2-1	.	16	.	CASSEQAVTGVDEQFF	TGTGCCAGCAGCGAACAAGCGGTCACGGGGGTAGATGAGCAGTTCTTC
TRBV11-3	TRBJ2-1	.	15	.	CASSLDTTSYNEQFF	TGTGCCAGCAGCTTAGATACTACCTCCTACAATGAGCAGTTCTTC
TRBV19	TRBJ2-3	.	15	.	CASSIGPQGRDTQYF	TGTGCCAGTAGTATAGGCCCCCAAGGGCGAGATACGCAGTATTTT
TRBV6-1	TRBJ2-6	.	13	.	CASSLSGANALTF	TGTGCCAGTTCCCTCTCTGGGGCCAACGCCCTGACTTTC
TRBV6-6	TRBJ1-5	.	13	TRBD1	CASKDREEQPQHF	TGTGCCAGCAAGGACAGGGAGGAACAGCCCCAGCATTTT
TRBV5-1	TRBJ1-5	.	15	.	CASSLGQAGDQPQHF	TGCGCCAGCAGCTTGGGACAGGCCGGGGATCAGCCCCAGCATTTT
TRBV11-2	TRBJ2-7	.	12	.	CASSLVSDEQYF	TGTGCCAGCAGCTTAGTGTCGGACGAGCAGTACTTC
TRBV5-4	TRBJ2-5	once	16	TRBD2	CASSLRLAGMEETQYF	TGTGCCAGCAGCCTACGACTAGCGGGGATGGAAGAGACCCAGTACTTC
TRBV5-1	TRBJ1-1	.	14	.	CASSSQGGGTEAFF	TGCGCCAGCAGCTCGCAGGGAGGCGGCACTGAAGCTTTCTTT
TRBV30	TRBJ2-5	.	15	TRBD2	CAWSAGLADLETQYF	TGTGCCTGGAGTGCGGGACTAGCGGACTTAGAGACCCAGTACTTC
TRBV6-1	TRBJ2-7	.	11	.	CASSQVYEQYF	TGTGCCAGCAGTCAAGTCTACGAGCAGTACTTC
TRBV11-3	TRBJ1-3	.	15	.	CASSHGRLSGNTIYF	TGTGCCAGCAGCCATGGACGGCTCTCTGGAAACACCATATATTTT
TRBV7-9	TRBJ2-3	.	13	.	CASSSKWADTQYF	TGTGCCAGCAGCTCTAAATGGGCAGATACGCAGTATTTT
TRBV7-3	TRBJ1-4	.	11	.	CASSADEKLFF	TGTGCCAGCAGCGCAGATGAAAAACTGTTTTTT
TRBV18	TRBJ2-7	.	12	.	CASSPSRGEQYF	TGTGCCAGCTCACCATCCAGGGGCGAGCAGTACTTC
TRBV18	TRBJ1-5	.	15	.	CASSLEDLTGQPQHF	TGTGCCAGCTCCCTCGAGGATCTAACGGGGCAGCCCCAGCATTTT
TRBV6-5	TRBJ1-2	.	14	.	CASSYDPKNYGYTF	TGTGCCAGCAGTTACGATCCCAAAAACTATGGCTACACCTTC
TRBV6-6	TRBJ2-3	.	16	TRBD2	CASRLKSGGFTDTQYF	TGTGCCAGCAGATTAAAGAGCGGGGGGTTCACAGATACGCAGTATTTT
TRBV7-9	TRBJ2-1	.	14	.	CASSLTLDSNEQFF	TGTGCCAGCAGCTTAACCCTAGACTCAAATGAGCAGTTCTTC
TRBV6-6	TRBJ2-3	.	15	.	CASSYLQGSYDTQYF	TGTGCCAGCAGTTACCTACAGGGTTCGTACGATACGCAGTATTTT
TRBV27	TRBJ2-7	.	11	.	CASSLGEQQYF	TGTGCCAGCAGTCTCGGGGAGCAGCAGTACTTC
TRBV7-2	TRBJ2-7	.	17	TRBD2	CASSQYGVAGGRYEQYF	TGTGCCAGCAGCCAGTATGGGGTAGCGGGAGGGCGGTACGAGCAGTACTTC
TRBV27	TRBJ2-6	.	17	TRBD1	CASSPGRGLGGANVLTF	TGTGCCAGCAGTCCTGGCAGGGGGCTAGGTGGGGCCAACGTCCTGACTTTC
TRBV5-1	TRBJ1-5	.	15	.	CASSLAGQPNQPQHF	TGCGCCAGCAGCTTGGCCGGACAGCCCAATCAGCCCCAGCATTTT
TRBV2	TRBJ2-3	.	17	TRBD2	CASSYSSGGAGADTQYF	TGTGCCAGCAGCTACTCTAGCGGGGGGGCCGGCGCAGATACGCAGTATTTT
TRBV7-9	TRBJ2-3	few	17	.	CASSLWGGQKLTDTQYF	TGTGCCAGCAGCTTATGGGGAGGACAGAAACTCACAGATACGCAGTATTTT
TRBV5-1	TRBJ1-1	.	13	.	CASSPGSDTEAFF	TGCGCCAGCAGTCCAGGCTCCGACACTGAAGCTTTCTTT
TRBV5-1	TRBJ1-6	.	16	.	CASSLAGVRYNSPLHF	TGCGCCAGCAGCTTGGCTGGCGTCAGATATAATTCACCCCTCCACTTT
TRBV7-9	TRBJ2-7	few	13	.	CASSPPSGAEQYF	TGTGCCAGCAGTCCCCCGTCGGGGGCCGAGCAGTACTTC
TRBV27	TRBJ1-2	.	14	.	CASSLSPANYGYTF	TGTGCCAGCAGTTTATCCCCCGCTAACTATGGCTACACCTTC
TRBV4-3	TRBJ1-2	.	14	.	CASSQEGPTYGYTF	TGCGCCAGCAGCCAAGAGGGACCGACCTATGGCTACACCTTC
TRBV5-8	TRBJ1-3	.	15	TRBD1	CASSPRGQPGNTIYF	TGTGCCAGCAGCCCAAGGGGGCAGCCTGGAAACACCATATATTTT
TRBV11-2	TRBJ1-2	.	14	.	CASSFPQKNWGYTF	TGTGCCAGCAGCTTCCCCCAGAAAAATTGGGGCTACACCTTC
TRBV30	TRBJ2-5	.	13	.	CAWARGTWETQYF	TGTGCCTGGGCCCGGGGAACATGGGAGACCCAGTACTTC
TRBV5-5	TRBJ1-2	.	13	.	CASSLDGTYGYTF	TGTGCCAGCAGCTTGGACGGGACCTATGGCTACACCTTC
TRBV18	TRBJ2-7	.	13	.	CASSPPGSYEQYF	TGTGCCAGCTCACCCCCGGGCTCCTACGAGCAGTACTTC
TRBV6-6	TRBJ2-7	.	14	TRBD2	CASTLLAGDSEQYF	TGTGCCAGCACCCTACTAGCGGGAGATAGCGAGCAGTACTTC
TRBV11-3	TRBJ1-4	.	17	TRBD1	CASSLGDRGTTNEKLFF	TGTGCCAGCAGCTTAGGTGACAGGGGGACAACTAATGAAAAACTGTTTTTT
TRBV5-4	TRBJ1-4	.	15	.	CASSSGSRSGEKLFF	TGTGCCAGCAGCTCCGGGAGCCGGAGTGGTGAAAAACTGTTTTTT